Sequencing of this T cell receptor (beta chain) was carried out in a study of identifying expanded T cells in peripheral blood. This CDR3 contains 19 residues. V gave up 5 bases and J gave up 3 bases; unmatched junction bases: 15. CDR1 is MRHNA and CDR2 is SNTAGT in the germline V gene. Broader study findings: Clone count variance between roughly 2-week samples rose with total template count. Over two and four weeks, about 15 and 18 clones changed, versus approximately 1.2 between replicates.

With regard to this clone: The antigen is not known.

TCRdb's copy holds only in-frame clones and misses some; the assay was immunoSEQ multiplex PCR. The sample includes fewer than 80,000 clones, about four fifths of them seen just once. The chain combines TRBV6-4 with TRBJ2-2; 10 bases fit TRBD2. This TCR came from a person aged 18 to 70 in good health. Source material: blood. The DNA for the CDR3 is TGTGCCAGCAGTTCGACACAATTTCTAGCGGGGGCCCACACCGGGGAGCTGTTTTTT. This encodes CASSSTQFLAGAHTGELFF.